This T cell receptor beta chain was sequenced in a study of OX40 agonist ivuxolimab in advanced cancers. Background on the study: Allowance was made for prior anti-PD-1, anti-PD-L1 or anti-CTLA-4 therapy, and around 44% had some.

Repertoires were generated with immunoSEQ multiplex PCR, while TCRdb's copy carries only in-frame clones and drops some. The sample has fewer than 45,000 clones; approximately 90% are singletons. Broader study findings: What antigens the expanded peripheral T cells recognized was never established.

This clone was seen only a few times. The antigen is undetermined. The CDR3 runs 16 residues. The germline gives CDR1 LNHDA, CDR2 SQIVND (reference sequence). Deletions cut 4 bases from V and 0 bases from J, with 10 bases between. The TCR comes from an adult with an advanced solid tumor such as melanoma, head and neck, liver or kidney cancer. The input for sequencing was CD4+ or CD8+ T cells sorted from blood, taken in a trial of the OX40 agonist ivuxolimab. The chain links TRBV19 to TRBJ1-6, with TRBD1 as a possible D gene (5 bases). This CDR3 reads CASSTYRSSYNSPLHF. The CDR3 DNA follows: TGTGCCAGTAGTACCTACAGGAGCTCCTATAATTCACCCCTCCACTTT.